The 22 T cell receptor beta chains below come from one sample, sequenced in a study of T cell responses to AZD1222 COVID-19 vaccine. Clones were sequenced by immunoSEQ multiplex PCR, and TCRdb holds only the in-frame ones, with some missing. The sample lists 110,000 to 150,000 clones, about 87% occurring once. Material: peripheral blood, obtained on day 0 of AZD1222 vaccination. The receptors here all came from an adult in good health.

This rearrangement joins TRBV6-4 to TRBJ1-2; 8 bases are shared with TRBD1. Germline values: CDR1 MRHNA, CDR2 SNTAGT. This CDR3 is built from 13 residues. The junction had 3 bases not matched to a gene; V was cut back by 4 bases and J by 5 bases. CDR3 nucleotide sequence: TGTGCCAGCAGTGGAGACAGGGGATATGGCTACACCTTC. Its translation is CASSGDRGYGYTF.

Points on this clone: Other DNA sequences in the sample encode the same CDR3. The V gene is TRBV7-9, the J gene TRBJ1-1; unclear D gene. The CDR3 runs to 11 residues. Trimming pared 3 bases from V and 5 bases from J, leaving 4 bases between. Germline V CDR1 and CDR2: SEHNR, FQNEAQ (reference sequence). This CDR3 is CASSLGTEAFF. As DNA, the CDR3 is TGTGCCAGCAGCTTGGGGACTGAAGCTTTCTTT. Drawing the rest from reference TRBV7-9 and TRBJ1-1, the complete variable domain is DTGVSQNPRHKITKRGQNVTFRCDPISEHNRLYWYRQTLGQGPEFLTYFQNEAQLEKSRLLSDRFSAERPKGSFSTLEIQRTEQGDSAMYLCASSLGTEAFFGQGTRLTVV.

The rearrangement joins TRBV19 to TRBJ2-1, with TRBD2 matching over 11 bases. Germline-derived CDR1 and CDR2 are LNHDA and SQIVND (reference sequence). This CDR3 is 18 amino acids long. V was pared by 0 bases and J by 8 bases, with 12 bases of the junction left unmatched. This CDR3 reads CASSIDIGISGRAHEQFF. The CDR3 DNA is TGTGCCAGTAGTATAGATATCGGAATTAGCGGGAGGGCCCATGAGCAGTTCTTC.

The rearrangement uses TRBV14 and TRBJ2-1; D might be TRBD2 (5 bases). The CDR3 consists of 14 residues. Germline V gives CDR1 SGHDN, CDR2 FVKESK. V was pared by 0 bases and J by 7 bases, with 10 bases between. The CDR3 protein is CASSQETGWNEQFF. The DNA of the CDR3 is TGTGCCAGCAGCCAAGAAACGGGGTGGAATGAGCAGTTCTTC.

The J gene is TRBJ1-1, the V gene TRBV9; D gene unclear. The ends were cut back, 3 bases at V and 1 base at J, with 13 bases in the middle. The germline gives CDR1 SGDLS, CDR2 YYNGEE. The CDR3 sequence is 15 residues long. The CDR3 sequence: CASSGKVGPNTEAFF. The CDR3 DNA is TGTGCCAGCAGCGGAAAGGTCGGGCCGAACACTGAAGCTTTCTTT. Drawing the rest from reference TRBV9 and TRBJ1-1, the complete variable domain is DSGVTQTPKHLITATGQRVTLRCSPRSGDLSVYWYQQSLDQGLQFLIQYYNGEERAKGNILERFSAQQFPDLHSELNLSSLELGDSALYFCASSGKVGPNTEAFFGQGTRLTVV.

This sequence joins TRBV11-3 and TRBJ1-1; D remains unclear. V shed 0 bases and J shed 5 bases, with 19 bases lying between them. CDR1 SGHNT and CDR2 YENEEA come from the germline V gene. The CDR3 is made up of 17 amino acids. CDR3 sequence (DNA): TGTGCCAGCAGCTTAGATAAGTTCGAACAGCTGGGGACTGAAGCTTTCTTT. Protein: CASSLDKFEQLGTEAFF.

The V call is TRBV24-1, the J call TRBJ1-5, with no clear D. V shed 4 bases and J shed 3 bases, with 6 bases lying between them. CDR1 is KGHDR and CDR2 is SFDVKD in the germline V gene. The CDR3 is 13 amino acids. The CDR3 here is CATSEGINQPQHF. In nucleotides, the CDR3 is TGTGCCACCAGTGAGGGGATCAATCAGCCCCAGCATTTT.

The CDR3 spells CASSVGAGWGTDTQYF. CDR3 nucleotides: TGTGCCAGCAGCGTAGGGGCGGGATGGGGCACAGATACGCAGTATTTT. This chain connects TRBV9 to TRBJ2-3; D perhaps matches TRBD2 (6 bases). Trimming stripped 0 bases from V and 1 base from J, with 12 bases between. This CDR3 has 16 residues. Germline loops: CDR1 SGDLS, CDR2 YYNGEE.

The rearrangement links TRBV30 to TRBJ1-1, with 12 nucleotides matching TRBD1. This CDR3 spans 14 amino acids. Trimming removed 2 bases from V and 4 bases from J; junction bases left unmatched: 2. Germline V lookup: CDR1 GTSNPN, CDR2 SVGIG (reference sequence). The CDR3 coding sequence is TGTGCCTGGAGTTTGGGACAGGGGGCCACTGAAGCTTTCTTT. This sequence encodes CAWSLGQGATEAFF.

This chain joins TRBV24-1 and TRBJ2-5; no firm D call. The CDR3 length is 12 residues. CDR1 KGHDR and CDR2 SFDVKD come from the germline V gene. Trimming pared 3 bases from V and 4 bases from J, leaving 5 bases between. CDR3 loop: CATSDVGETQYF. In DNA form, the CDR3 reads TGTGCCACCAGTGATGTTGGAGAGACCCAGTACTTC.

V is TRBV9 and J is TRBJ2-5; 7 nucleotides line up with TRBD2. The CDR3 loop spans 17 amino acids. Germline V gives CDR1 SGDLS, CDR2 YYNGEE. V dropped 0 bases and J dropped 3; count of bases not matched to a gene: 11. CDR3 in amino acids: CASSVEGGTGGEETQYF. In nucleotides, the CDR3 is TGTGCCAGCAGCGTAGAGGGTGGGACGGGAGGAGAAGAGACCCAGTACTTC.

The rearrangement joins TRBV13 to TRBJ2-7; no clear D. The ends were cut back, 7 bases at V and 1 base at J, with 11 bases in the middle. The length of the CDR3 is 13 residues. Looked up from germline, CDR1 is PRHDT and CDR2 is FYEKMQ (reference sequence). CDR3 amino acids: CASTQGKSYEQYF. The CDR3 nucleotides read TGTGCCAGCACCCAAGGAAAATCCTACGAGCAGTACTTC.

This chain uses TRBV18 with TRBJ2-2; D call uncertain. V was clipped by 1 base and J by 2 bases, with 11 bases between them. CDR3 length: 16 residues. CDR1 is KGHSH, CDR2 LQKENI, per germline. CDR3 residues: CASSPRIQRNTGELFF. For the CDR3, the DNA is TGTGCCAGCTCACCACGAATACAGCGAAACACCGGGGAGCTGTTTTTT. The full variable domain, its missing parts supplied by reference TRBV18 and TRBJ2-2, is NAGVMQNPRHLVRRRGQEARLRCSPMKGHSHVYWYRQLPEEGLKFMVYLQKENIIDESGMPKERFSAEFPKEGPSILRIQQVVRGDSAAYFCASSPRIQRNTGELFFGEGSRLTVL.

The chain couples TRBV9 to TRBJ2-5; no clear D gene. This CDR3 is 13 amino acids long. The V gene's germline CDR1 is SGDLS and CDR2 YYNGEE. V lost 2 bases, J lost 5 bases, and 10 bases lay in between. CDR3 in amino acids: CASSVMSGETQYF. Written as DNA, the CDR3 is TGTGCCAGCAGCGTTATGAGTGGGGAGACCCAGTACTTC.

This clone has a handful of counts. This chain connects TRBV30 to TRBJ1-2; 7 bases fit TRBD1. Germline assignment: CDR1 GTSNPN and CDR2 SVGIG (reference sequence). The trim removed 5 bases at V and 2 bases at J, leaving 11 bases unmatched. CDR3 size: 15 residues. The CDR3 coding sequence is TGTGCCTGGGATTACCGGGACAGAGGGAACTATGGCTACACCTTC. As protein: CAWDYRDRGNYGYTF.

This chain connects TRBV12-3 or TRBV12-4 to TRBJ2-1, with 7 bases lining up with TRBD1. The CDR3 loop spans 12 amino acids. V lost 5 bases and J lost 7; bases outside the gene matches: 2. The CDR3 nucleotides read TGTGCCAGCAGTCAGGACAGGAATGAGCAGTTCTTC. Amino acids: CASSQDRNEQFF.

This chain links TRBV25-1 with TRBJ1-5, with 7 bases fitting TRBD1. CDR1 and CDR2 (germline): MGHDK, SYGVNS. V shed 4 bases and J 2 bases; nucleotides not matched to a gene: 8. This CDR3 is built from 16 residues. The CDR3 spells CASSGNTGVGNQPQHF. The CDR3 nucleotides read TGTGCCAGCAGTGGCAACACAGGGGTTGGCAATCAGCCCCAGCATTTT.

This sequence joins TRBV7-2 and TRBJ2-1; 7 bases agree with TRBD2. V gave up 2 bases and J gave up 4 bases; unmatched junction bases: 5. The CDR3 has 15 residues. The germline V gene has CDR1 SGHTA and CDR2 FQGNSA. The CDR3 DNA sequence: TGTGCCAGCAGCTTAAAACGGGAGGCGTACAATGAGCAGTTCTTC. Residues: CASSLKREAYNEQFF. Based on the CDR3 plus reference TRBV7-2 and TRBJ2-1, the full variable domain is GAGVSQSPSNKVTEKGKDVELRCDPISGHTALYWYRQSLGQGLEFLIYFQGNSAPDKSGLPSDRFSAERTGGSVSTLTIQRTQQEDSAVYLCASSLKREAYNEQFFGPGTRLTVL.

The chain carries TRBV29-1 and TRBJ2-1; the match to TRBD2 covers 14 bases. The junction had 13 bases not matched to a gene; V was cut back by 6 bases and J by 9 bases. This CDR3 has 16 residues. CDR1 is SQVTM and CDR2 is ANQGSEA in the germline V gene. CDR3: CSVAGTSGSPSLEQFF. The DNA for the CDR3 is TGCAGCGTGGCCGGGACTAGCGGGAGCCCAAGTCTTGAGCAGTTCTTC.

The V and J genes are TRBV13 and TRBJ2-5; weak D call: TRBD1 (6 bases). CDR1 and CDR2 (germline): PRHDT, FYEKMQ (reference sequence). Trimming left V 4 bases short and J 2 bases short, with 11 bases between. The CDR3 spans 14 residues. The CDR3 loop is CASSSWTVQETQYF. In DNA form, the CDR3 reads TGTGCCAGCAGCTCGTGGACAGTACAAGAGACCCAGTACTTC.

This clone was seen only once. This chain joins TRBV5-1 and TRBJ2-1; 10 bases line up with TRBD2. This CDR3 contains 14 residues. Germline CDR1 is SGHRS and CDR2 is YFSETQ. V trimming: 4 bases; J trimming: 7 bases; junction bases outside the gene matches: 5. The CDR3 reads CASSLLAGFNEQFF. The CDR3 DNA is TGCGCCAGCAGCCTACTAGCGGGGTTTAATGAGCAGTTCTTC. The variable domain in full, completed from reference TRBV5-1 and TRBJ2-1, reads KAGVTQTPRYLIKTRGQQVTLSCSPISGHRSVSWYQQTPGQGLQFLFEYFSETQRNKGNFPGRFSGRQFSNSRSEMNVSTLELGDSALYLCASSLLAGFNEQFFGPGTRLTVL.

This chain connects TRBV6-5 to TRBJ1-4; D gene ambiguous. Between the trimmed V and J ends, which lost 8 bases and 5 bases, there was a span of 15 bases. This CDR3 is 14 amino acids long. CDR1 and CDR2 (germline): MNHEY, SVGAGI. This CDR3 reads CASHSGKLNEKLFF. CDR3 in DNA: TGTGCCAGCCACAGCGGGAAGCTAAATGAAAAACTGTTTTTT.